One TCR beta chain is described in this entry. The sample is drawn from a study of blood T cell repertoires in COVID-19. V gave up 2 bases and J gave up 11 bases, with 18 bases separating them. CDR3 size: 14 residues. Per germline, CDR1 MDHEN and CDR2 SYDVKM. Original data processing: Estimated nucleated cell counts came from reference gene primer amplification. Only in-frame clones appear in the TCRdb table, and some are missing; sequencing was by immunoSEQ multiplex PCR. V and J calls and clone size are given by that table; D and trimming were obtained from the DNA. The table records about 40,000 clones, around 90% of them present only once.

This TCR derives from a woman aged 80 or over with active COVID-19. This chain uses TRBV28 with TRBJ1-1; D not certain. Specimen: peripheral blood. The CDR3 DNA reads as TGTGCCAGCAGTTTACCGGGCGGCTTCGGGAAGGCTTTCTTT. Translated: CASSLPGGFGKAFF. Based on the CDR3 plus reference TRBV28 and TRBJ1-1, the full variable domain is DVKVTQSSRYLVKRTGEKVFLECVQDMDHENMFWYRQDPGLGLRLIYFSYDVKMKEKGDIPEGYSVSREKKERFSLILESASTNQTSMYLCASSLPGGFGKAFFGQGTRLTVV.